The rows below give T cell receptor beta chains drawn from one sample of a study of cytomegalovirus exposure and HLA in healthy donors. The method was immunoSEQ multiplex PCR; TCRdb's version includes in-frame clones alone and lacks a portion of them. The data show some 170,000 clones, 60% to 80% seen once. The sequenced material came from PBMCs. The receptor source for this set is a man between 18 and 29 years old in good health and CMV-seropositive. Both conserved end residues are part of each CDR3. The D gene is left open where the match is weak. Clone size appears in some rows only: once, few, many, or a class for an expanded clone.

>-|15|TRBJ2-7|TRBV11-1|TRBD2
CASSLPAGGGYEQYF
TGTGCCAGCAGCTTACCAGCGGGGGGGGGCTACGAGCAGTACTTC
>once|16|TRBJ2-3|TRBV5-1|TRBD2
CASSSTSGGPTDTQYF
TGCGCCAGCAGCTCCACTAGCGGGGGGCCCACAGATACGCAGTATTTT
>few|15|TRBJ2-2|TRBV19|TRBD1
CASSVGTGNTGELFF
TGTGCCAGTAGTGTGGGGACAGGGAACACCGGGGAGCTGTTTTTT
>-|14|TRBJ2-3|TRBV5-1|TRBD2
CASSKGLAADTQYF
TGCGCCAGCAGCAAGGGACTAGCAGCTGATACGCAGTATTTT
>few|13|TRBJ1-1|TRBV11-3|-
CASSLVSRGEAFF
TGTGCCAGCAGCTTAGTTAGTAGGGGTGAAGCTTTCTTT
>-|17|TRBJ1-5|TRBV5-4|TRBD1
CASSFWTGGGSNQPQHF
TGTGCCAGCAGCTTCTGGACAGGGGGCGGAAGCAATCAGCCCCAGCATTTT
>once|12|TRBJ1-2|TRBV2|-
CASSQGPYGYTF
TGTGCCAGCAGCCAGGGCCCTTATGGCTACACCTTC
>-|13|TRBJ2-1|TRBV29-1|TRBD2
CSVVGTSRNEQFF
TGCAGCGTTGTAGGGACTAGCCGGAATGAGCAGTTCTTC
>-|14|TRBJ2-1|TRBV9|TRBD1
CASSFLTGGNEQFF
TGTGCCAGCAGCTTTTTGACAGGGGGAAATGAGCAGTTCTTC
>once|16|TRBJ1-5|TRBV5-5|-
CASSATAGHFDQPQHF
TGTGCCAGCAGCGCCACAGCGGGACATTTTGATCAGCCCCAGCATTTT
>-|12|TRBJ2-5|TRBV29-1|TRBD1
CSVDRGLETQYF
TGCAGCGTTGACAGGGGGTTGGAGACCCAGTACTTC
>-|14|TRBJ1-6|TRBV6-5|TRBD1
CASSETGGNSPLHF
TGTGCCAGCAGTGAGACAGGGGGCAATTCACCCCTCCACTTT
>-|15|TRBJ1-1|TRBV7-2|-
CASSLAGGLGTEAFF
TGTGCCAGCAGCTTAGCGGGGGGGCTCGGCACTGAAGCTTTCTTT
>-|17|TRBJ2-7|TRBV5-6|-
CASSFVSSFSVTYEQYF
TGTGCCAGCAGCTTCGTGTCTAGCTTTTCGGTCACCTACGAGCAGTACTTC
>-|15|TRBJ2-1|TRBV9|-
CASSVSQGSLNEQFF
TGTGCCAGCAGCGTATCCCAGGGTTCCCTCAATGAGCAGTTCTTC
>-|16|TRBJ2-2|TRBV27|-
CASSFRGRGNTGELFF
TGTGCCAGCAGTTTTCGTGGGCGGGGGAACACCGGGGAGCTGTTTTTT
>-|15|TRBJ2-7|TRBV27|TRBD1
CASSLWGQGAREQYF
TGTGCCAGCAGTTTATGGGGACAGGGGGCGCGTGAGCAGTACTTC
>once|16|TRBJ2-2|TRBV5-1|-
CASSLSPQSNTGELFF
TGCGCCAGCAGCTTGTCCCCTCAGTCGAACACCGGGGAGCTGTTTTTT
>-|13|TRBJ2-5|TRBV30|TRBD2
CAWAGGRQETQYF
TGTGCCTGGGCGGGGGGGCGTCAAGAGACCCAGTACTTC
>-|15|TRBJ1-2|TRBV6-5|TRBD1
CASSRTGTVDYGYTF
TGTGCCAGCAGTCGAACCGGGACAGTTGATTATGGCTACACCTTC
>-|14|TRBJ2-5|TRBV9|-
CASSVGGLGETQYF
TGTGCCAGCAGCGTAGGGGGGCTAGGGGAGACCCAGTACTTC
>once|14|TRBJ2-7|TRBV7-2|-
CASSPLPGIYEQYF
TGTGCCAGCAGCCCCCTGCCGGGGATCTACGAGCAGTACTTC
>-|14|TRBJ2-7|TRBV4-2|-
CASSQEVYDHEQYF
TGTGCCAGCAGCCAAGAGGTTTACGATCACGAGCAGTACTTC
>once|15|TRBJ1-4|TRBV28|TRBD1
CASSRQGAADEKLFF
TGTGCCAGCAGTCGGCAGGGGGCGGCCGATGAAAAACTGTTTTTT